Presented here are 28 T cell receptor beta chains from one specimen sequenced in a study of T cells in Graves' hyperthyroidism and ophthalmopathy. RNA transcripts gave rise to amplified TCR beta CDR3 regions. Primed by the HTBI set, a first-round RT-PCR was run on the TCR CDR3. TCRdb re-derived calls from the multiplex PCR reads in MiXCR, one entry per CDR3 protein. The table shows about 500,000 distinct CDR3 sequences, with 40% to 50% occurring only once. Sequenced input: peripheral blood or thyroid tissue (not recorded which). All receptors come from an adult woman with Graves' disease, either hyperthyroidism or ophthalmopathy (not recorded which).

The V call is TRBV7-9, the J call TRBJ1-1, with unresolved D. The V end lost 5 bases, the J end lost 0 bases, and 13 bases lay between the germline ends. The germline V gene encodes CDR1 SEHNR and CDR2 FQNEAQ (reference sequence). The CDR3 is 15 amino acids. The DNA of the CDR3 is TGTGCCAGCAGCACCCGGGCCAACCTGAACACTGAAGCTTTCTTT. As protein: CASSTRANLNTEAFF.

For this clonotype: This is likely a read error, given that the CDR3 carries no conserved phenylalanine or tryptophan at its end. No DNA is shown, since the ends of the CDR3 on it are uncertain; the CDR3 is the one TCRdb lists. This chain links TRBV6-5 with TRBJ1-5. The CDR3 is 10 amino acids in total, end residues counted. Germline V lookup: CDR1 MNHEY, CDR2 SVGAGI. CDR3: CATRSSKEHS.

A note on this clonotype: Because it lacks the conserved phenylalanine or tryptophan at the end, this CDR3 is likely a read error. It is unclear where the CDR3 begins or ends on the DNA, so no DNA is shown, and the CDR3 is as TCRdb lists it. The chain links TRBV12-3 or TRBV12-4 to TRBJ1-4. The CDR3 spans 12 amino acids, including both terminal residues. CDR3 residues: CASTAGSGRLSY.

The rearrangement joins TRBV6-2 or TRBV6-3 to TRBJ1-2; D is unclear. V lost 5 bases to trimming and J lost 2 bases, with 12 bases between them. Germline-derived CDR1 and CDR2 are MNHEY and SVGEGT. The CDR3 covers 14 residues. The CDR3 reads CASSKPAPNYGYTF. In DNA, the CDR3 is TGTGCCAGCAGTAAACCGGCCCCAAACTATGGCTACACCTTC.

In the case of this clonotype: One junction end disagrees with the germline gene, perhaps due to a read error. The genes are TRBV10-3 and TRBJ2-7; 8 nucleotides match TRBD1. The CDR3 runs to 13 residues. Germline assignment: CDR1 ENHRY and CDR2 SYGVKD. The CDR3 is CAIREGQAYEQYF. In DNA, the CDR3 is TGTGCCATCCGTGAGGGACAGGCCTACGAGCAGTACTTC.

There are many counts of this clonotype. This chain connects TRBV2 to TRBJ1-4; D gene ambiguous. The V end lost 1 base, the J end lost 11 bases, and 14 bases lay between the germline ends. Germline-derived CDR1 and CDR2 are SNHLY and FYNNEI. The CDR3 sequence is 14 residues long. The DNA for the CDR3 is TGTGCCAGCAGTGAAGGAAGATTAAAGCGGAAACTGTTTTTT. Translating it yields CASSEGRLKRKLFF.

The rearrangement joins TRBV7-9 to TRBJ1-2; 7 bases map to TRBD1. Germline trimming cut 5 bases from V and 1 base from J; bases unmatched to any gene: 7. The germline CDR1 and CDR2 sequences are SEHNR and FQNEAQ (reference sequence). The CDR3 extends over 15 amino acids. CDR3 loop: CASSTGAGGNYGYTF. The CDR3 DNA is TGTGCCAGCAGCACAGGGGCAGGGGGTAACTATGGCTACACCTTC.

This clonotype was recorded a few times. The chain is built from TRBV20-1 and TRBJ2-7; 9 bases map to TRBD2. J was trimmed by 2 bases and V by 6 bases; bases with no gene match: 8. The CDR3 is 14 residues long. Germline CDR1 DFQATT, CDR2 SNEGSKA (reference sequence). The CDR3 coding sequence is TGCAGTGCGCCCTTAGCGGGAGTGGCCTACGAGCAGTACTTC. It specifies CSAPLAGVAYEQYF.

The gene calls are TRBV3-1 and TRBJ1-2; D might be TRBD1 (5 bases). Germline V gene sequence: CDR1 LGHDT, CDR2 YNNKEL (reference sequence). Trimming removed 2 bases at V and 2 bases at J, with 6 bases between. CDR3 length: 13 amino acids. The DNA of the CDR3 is TGTGCCAGCAGCCAAAAGGGGAACTATGGCTACACCTTC. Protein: CASSQKGNYGYTF.

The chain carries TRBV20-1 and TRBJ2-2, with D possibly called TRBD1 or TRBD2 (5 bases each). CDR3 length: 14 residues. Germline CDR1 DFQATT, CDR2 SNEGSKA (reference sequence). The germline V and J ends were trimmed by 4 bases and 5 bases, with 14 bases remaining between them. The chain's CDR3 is CSANPSGPTGELFF. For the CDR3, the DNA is TGCAGTGCTAACCCCTCGGGGCCAACCGGGGAGCTGTTTTTT.

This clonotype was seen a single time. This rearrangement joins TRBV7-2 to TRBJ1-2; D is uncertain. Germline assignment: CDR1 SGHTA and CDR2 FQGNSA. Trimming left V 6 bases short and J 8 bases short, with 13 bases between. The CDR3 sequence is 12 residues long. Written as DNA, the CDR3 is TGTGCCAGCAGTCAGGTCCCCTGGGGCTACACCTTC. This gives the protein CASSQVPWGYTF.

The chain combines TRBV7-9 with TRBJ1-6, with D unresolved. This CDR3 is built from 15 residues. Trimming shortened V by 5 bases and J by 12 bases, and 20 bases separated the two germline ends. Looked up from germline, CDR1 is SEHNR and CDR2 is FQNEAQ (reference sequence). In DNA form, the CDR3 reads TGTGCCAGCAGCCCTCAGAGATTGGGTGAGGGACCCCTCCACTTT. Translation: CASSPQRLGEGPLHF.

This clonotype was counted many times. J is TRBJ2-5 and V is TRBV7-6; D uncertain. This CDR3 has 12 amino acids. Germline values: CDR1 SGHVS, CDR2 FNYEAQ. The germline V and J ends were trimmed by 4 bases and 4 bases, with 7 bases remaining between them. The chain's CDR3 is CASSSHLETQYF. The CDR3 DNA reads TGTGCCAGCAGCTCGCATCTAGAGACCCAGTACTTC.

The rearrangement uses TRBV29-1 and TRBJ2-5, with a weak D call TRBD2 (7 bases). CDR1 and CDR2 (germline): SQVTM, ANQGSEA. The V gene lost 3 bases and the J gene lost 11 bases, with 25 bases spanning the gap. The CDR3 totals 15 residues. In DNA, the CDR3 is TGCAGCGTTGACGGGTGGGGCGGGACATTCGGGGGGCAGTACTTC. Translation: CSVDGWGGTFGGQYF.

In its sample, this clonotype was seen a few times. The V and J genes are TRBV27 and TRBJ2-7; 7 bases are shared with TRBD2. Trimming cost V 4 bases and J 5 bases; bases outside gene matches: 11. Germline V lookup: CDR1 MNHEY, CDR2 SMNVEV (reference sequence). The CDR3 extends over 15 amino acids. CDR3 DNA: TGTGCCAGCAGTTCCCAGTGGCGGGGGAGGGACGAGCAGTACTTC. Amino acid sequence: CASSSQWRGRDEQYF.

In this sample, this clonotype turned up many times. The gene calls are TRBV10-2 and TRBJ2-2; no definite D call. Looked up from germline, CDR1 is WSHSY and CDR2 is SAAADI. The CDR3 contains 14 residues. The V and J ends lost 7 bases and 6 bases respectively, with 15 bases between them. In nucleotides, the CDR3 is TGCGCCAGCACTAGGTCCTCCTCGGCCGGGGAGCTGTTTTTT. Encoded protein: CASTRSSSAGELFF.

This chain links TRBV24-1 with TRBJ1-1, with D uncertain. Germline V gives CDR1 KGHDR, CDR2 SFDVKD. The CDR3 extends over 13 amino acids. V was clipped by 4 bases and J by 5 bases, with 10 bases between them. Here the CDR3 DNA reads TGTGCCACCAGTGAGTCTATTAGTACTGAAGCTTTCTTT. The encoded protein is CATSESISTEAFF.

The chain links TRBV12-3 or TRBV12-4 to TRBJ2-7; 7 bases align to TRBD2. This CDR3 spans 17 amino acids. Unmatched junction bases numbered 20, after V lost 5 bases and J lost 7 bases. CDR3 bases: TGTGCCAGCAGTGACAATCCCGGGAGGCTGACTTGTCGGGAGCAGTACTTC. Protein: CASSDNPGRLTCREQYF.

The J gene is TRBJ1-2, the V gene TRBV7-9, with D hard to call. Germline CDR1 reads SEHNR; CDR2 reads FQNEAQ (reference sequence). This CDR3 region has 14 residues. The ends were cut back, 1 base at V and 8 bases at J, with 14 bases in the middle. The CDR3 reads CASSLDRVVWGYTF. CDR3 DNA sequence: TGTGCCAGCAGCTTAGACCGGGTCGTTTGGGGCTACACCTTC.

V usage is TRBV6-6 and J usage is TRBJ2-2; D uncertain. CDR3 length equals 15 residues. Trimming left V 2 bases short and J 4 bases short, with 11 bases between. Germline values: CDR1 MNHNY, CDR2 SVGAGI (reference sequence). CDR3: CASSYNLQITGELFF. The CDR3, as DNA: TGTGCCAGCAGTTACAATTTACAGATCACCGGGGAGCTGTTTTTT.

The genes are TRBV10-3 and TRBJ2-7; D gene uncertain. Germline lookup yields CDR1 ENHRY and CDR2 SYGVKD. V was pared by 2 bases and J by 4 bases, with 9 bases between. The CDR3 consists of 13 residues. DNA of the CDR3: TGTGCCATCAGTGAGCCTTTCAGTTACGAGCAGTACTTC. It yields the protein CAISEPFSYEQYF.

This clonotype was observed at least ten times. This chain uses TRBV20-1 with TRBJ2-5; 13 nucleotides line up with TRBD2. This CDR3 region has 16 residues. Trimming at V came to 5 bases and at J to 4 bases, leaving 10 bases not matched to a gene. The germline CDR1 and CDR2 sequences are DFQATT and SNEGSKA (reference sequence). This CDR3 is CSAPRPTSGRGETQYF. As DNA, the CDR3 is TGCAGTGCTCCCCGACCTACTAGCGGGAGGGGAGAGACCCAGTACTTC.

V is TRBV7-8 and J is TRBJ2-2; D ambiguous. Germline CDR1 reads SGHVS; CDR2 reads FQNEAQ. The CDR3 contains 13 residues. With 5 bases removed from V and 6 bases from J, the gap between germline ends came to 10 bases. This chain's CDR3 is CASSQLGPGELFF. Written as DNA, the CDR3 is TGTGCCAGCAGCCAACTCGGGCCCGGGGAGCTGTTTTTT. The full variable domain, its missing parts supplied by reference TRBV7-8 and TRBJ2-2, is GAGVSQSPRYKVAKRGQDVALRCDPISGHVSLFWYQQALGQGPEFLTYFQNEAQLDKSGLPSDRFFAERPEGSVSTLKIQRTQQEDSAVYLCASSQLGPGELFFGEGSRLTVL.

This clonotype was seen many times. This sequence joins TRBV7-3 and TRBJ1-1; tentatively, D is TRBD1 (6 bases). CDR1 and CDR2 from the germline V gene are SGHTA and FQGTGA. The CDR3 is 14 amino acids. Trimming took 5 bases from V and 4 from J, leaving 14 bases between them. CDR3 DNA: TGTGCCAGCAGCAATGGGGGGGCTGCCACTGAAGCTTTCTTT. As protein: CASSNGGAATEAFF.

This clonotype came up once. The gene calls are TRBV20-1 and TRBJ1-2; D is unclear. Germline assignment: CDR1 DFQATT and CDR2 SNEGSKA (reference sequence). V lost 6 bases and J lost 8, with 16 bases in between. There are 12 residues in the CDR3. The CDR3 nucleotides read TGCAGTGCCGCCGGGGATTTGGGGGGCTACACCTTC. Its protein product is CSAAGDLGGYTF.

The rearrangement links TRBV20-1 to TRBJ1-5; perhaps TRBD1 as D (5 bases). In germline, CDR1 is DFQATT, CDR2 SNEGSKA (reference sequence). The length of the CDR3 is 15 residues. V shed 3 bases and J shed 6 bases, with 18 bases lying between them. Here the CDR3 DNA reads TGCAGTGCTAGGCAAGGGTCAGTTACAGGTCAGCCCCAGCATTTT. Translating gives CSARQGSVTGQPQHF.

CDR3 nucleotides: TGTGCCAGCAGCCCAGCCCGGGGACAGGGAGTCCGAGCTTTCTTT. Its protein is CASSPARGQGVRAFF. V is TRBV7-9 and J is TRBJ1-1; 9 bases are a match to TRBD1. J was trimmed by 10 bases and V by 5 bases; bases with no gene match: 14. The CDR3 is 15 residues long. From germline, CDR1 is SEHNR and CDR2 FQNEAQ (reference sequence).

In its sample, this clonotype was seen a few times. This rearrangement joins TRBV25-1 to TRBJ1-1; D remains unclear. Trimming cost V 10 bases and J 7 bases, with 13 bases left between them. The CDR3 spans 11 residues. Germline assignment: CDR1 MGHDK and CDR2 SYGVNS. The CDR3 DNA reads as TGTGCCACCACAGACTGGGGTGAAGCTTTCTTT. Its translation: CATTDWGEAFF.